The 26 T cell receptor beta chains below all came from one sample that was sequenced in a study of blood T cells in healthy people across ages. A second 7 to 11 cycle PCR used barcoded and J-beta primers. TCRdb fed the 5' RACE reads into MiXCR, producing one record per CDR3 protein. This repertoire shows about 1 million distinct CDR3 sequences, about 23% found once; its top ten account for approximately 0.71%. These same data were also listed under a study on T cells of mothers and their children.

The sample consisted of blood. Every receptor here comes from a girl aged 2 to 9 in good health.

This clonotype was seen a handful of times. V and J are TRBV7-9 and TRBJ2-5; D not resolved. The V gene's germline CDR1 is SEHNR and CDR2 FQNEAQ (reference sequence). V was trimmed by 2 bases and J by 1 base, leaving 14 bases between them. The CDR3 totals 16 residues. CDR3 DNA: TGTGCCAGCAGCTTAAGTTTAAGTTTAACCCAAGAGACCCAGTACTTC. It is translated as CASSLSLSLTQETQYF.

The chain carries TRBV29-1 and TRBJ2-4, with D perhaps matching TRBD1 or TRBD2 (5 bases each). V shed 0 bases and J shed 15 bases, with 15 bases lying between them. The CDR3 length is 12 residues. Germline V CDR1 and CDR2: SQVTM, ANQGSEA. DNA for the CDR3: TGCAGCGTTGAAGAAGGGGACGCGAAGCGGTACTTC. The encoded protein is CSVEEGDAKRYF.

The chain uses TRBV3-1 and TRBJ1-5; D is perhaps TRBD1 (5 bases). Germline V gene sequence: CDR1 LGHDT, CDR2 YNNKEL (reference sequence). CDR3 length: 15 amino acids. Trimming left V 1 base short and J 4 bases short, with 11 bases between. CDR3 bases: TGTGCCAGCAGCCAAGGATCGGGGGAGAATCAGCCCCAGCATTTT. Translation: CASSQGSGENQPQHF.

The chain recombines TRBV28 with TRBJ2-5, with 12 bases matching TRBD1. The CDR3 contains 23 residues. CDR1 MDHEN and CDR2 SYDVKM come from the germline V gene. The V segment lost 4 bases and the J segment 1 base; nucleotides outside the gene matches: 25. In DNA, the CDR3 is TGTGCCAGCAGTTACTTTCTCCGGGACAGGGGGCCCCTAATAATGGACACCCAAGAGACCCAGTACTTC. It translates to CASSYFLRDRGPLIMDTQETQYF.

The chain employs TRBV6-5 and TRBJ1-3; D remains unclear. Germline lookup yields CDR1 MNHEY and CDR2 SVGAGI. CDR3 length: 14 residues. V was cut by 8 bases and J by 1 base, with 12 bases left in between. The CDR3 sequence: CASLQSLSGNTIYF. CDR3 sequence (DNA): TGTGCCAGCTTGCAGTCTCTTTCTGGAAACACCATATATTTT.

This chain connects TRBV5-1 to TRBJ2-5, with TRBD1 matching 7 bases. The V gene end was trimmed by 4 bases and the J gene end by 2 bases; junction bases not matched to a gene: 5. Germline V gene data show CDR1 as SGHRS and CDR2 as YFSETQ. CDR3 length: 14 residues. The CDR3 here is CASSIGTEQETQYF. The CDR3 nucleotides read TGCGCCAGCAGCATAGGGACAGAGCAAGAGACCCAGTACTTC.

This clonotype was found a few times. This chain links TRBV27 with TRBJ2-7, with TRBD1 matching 8 bases. Germline loops: CDR1 MNHEY, CDR2 SMNVEV (reference sequence). This CDR3 contains 14 residues. V was pared by 4 bases and J by 3 bases, with 5 bases of the junction left unmatched. The CDR3 DNA sequence: TGTGCCAGCAGTTCGGACAGGGACCACTACGAGCAGTACTTC. This codes for CASSSDRDHYEQYF.

The chain joins TRBV6-5 to TRBJ1-1; a weak D match, TRBD1 (6 bases). CDR1 MNHEY and CDR2 SVGAGI come from the germline V gene. The CDR3 contains 13 residues. Trimming removed 10 bases at V and 3 bases at J, with 15 bases between. Here the CDR3 reads CATTRGGDTEAFF. The CDR3 DNA follows: TGTGCCACCACCCGAGGGGGGGACACTGAAGCTTTCTTT.

This clonotype was picked up many times. The V gene is TRBV7-2, the J gene TRBJ1-2, with 7 bases lining up with TRBD1. After removal of 4 bases from V and 4 bases from J, the junction contained 0 bases not matched to a gene. The CDR3 runs 12 residues. The germline V gene encodes CDR1 SGHTA and CDR2 FQGNSA. This chain's CDR3 is CASSSGGYGYTF. CDR3 in DNA: TGTGCCAGCAGCTCAGGGGGCTATGGCTACACCTTC. Variable domain in full (rest from reference TRBV7-2 and TRBJ1-2): GAGVSQSPSNKVTEKGKDVELRCDPISGHTALYWYRQSLGQGLEFLIYFQGNSAPDKSGLPSDRFSAERTGGSVSTLTIQRTQQEDSAVYLCASSSGGYGYTFGSGTRLTVV.

The J gene is TRBJ2-1, the V gene TRBV20-1; the D gene is possibly TRBD1 (6 bases). Trimming took off 6 bases at V and 5 bases at J, with 20 bases between the two ends. Germline CDR1 reads DFQATT; CDR2 reads SNEGSKA (reference sequence). This CDR3 is 15 amino acids long. The CDR3 DNA reads as TGCAGTGCCGAGGGGGTGGGAGAGGGAAACAATGAGCAGTTCTTC. It encodes CSAEGVGEGNNEQFF.

This clonotype was counted between two and nine times. This chain uses TRBV20-1 with TRBJ2-7; 11 bases are shared with TRBD1. CDR3 length: 14 amino acids. Per the germline V gene, CDR1 is DFQATT and CDR2 is SNEGSKA (reference sequence). The V and J ends lost 5 bases and 4 bases, in that order; junction bases with no gene match: 7. The DNA of the CDR3 is TGCAGTGCTCCGGCCGGGACAGGGGGGTACGAGCAGTACTTC. This sequence encodes CSAPAGTGGYEQYF.

The CDR3 nucleotides are TGTGCCAGGTCCGGACTAGCGGGAGATGCAGATACGCAGTATTTT. Its protein product is CARSGLAGDADTQYF. This chain joins TRBV7-9 and TRBJ2-3; 13 positions match TRBD2. CDR3 length: 15 residues. After removal of 9 bases from V and 4 bases from J, the junction contained 7 bases not matched to a gene. The germline gives CDR1 SEHNR, CDR2 FQNEAQ (reference sequence).

The V call is TRBV7-9, the J call TRBJ1-2; perhaps TRBD1 as D (6 bases). This CDR3 region has 13 residues. Germline lookup yields CDR1 SEHNR and CDR2 FQNEAQ (reference sequence). V shed 4 bases and J shed 8 bases, with 14 bases lying between them. The CDR3 protein is CASSSEGGRGYTF. CDR3 nucleotides: TGTGCCAGCAGCTCGGAAGGGGGTCGAGGCTACACCTTC.

In this sample, this clonotype turned up a few times. One end of the junction fails to match germline, which may point to a read error. The V gene is TRBV7-2, the J gene TRBJ1-3; D may be TRBD1 (5 bases). CDR3 length: 16 residues. Germline lookup yields CDR1 SGHTA and CDR2 FQGNSA. DNA of the CDR3: TGTGCCAGCAGCCTAGCGGGGGTTACGGCTGGAAACACCATATATTTT. Translation: CASSLAGVTAGNTIYF.

Turning to this clonotype: Since a much larger clone is just one base distant, this may be a read error. This sequence joins TRBV6-2 or TRBV6-3 and TRBJ2-5; D not certain. The CDR3 sequence is 11 residues long. Germline loops: CDR1 MNHEY, CDR2 SVGEGT. Written as DNA, the CDR3 is TGTGCCCGCAGTAGAAAAGAGACCCAGTACTTC. Translating gives CARSRKETQYF.

This clonotype was picked up one time. The chain employs TRBV7-2 and TRBJ2-3; D unresolved. V was trimmed by 4 bases and J by 0 bases, leaving 8 bases between them. The CDR3 sequence is 14 residues long. Germline loops: CDR1 SGHTA, CDR2 FQGNSA. The CDR3 DNA reads TGTGCCAGCAGCTGGGTACTGAGCACAGATACGCAGTATTTT. Its translation is CASSWVLSTDTQYF.

The CDR3 nucleotides are TGTGCCAGCAGCGTCGGTGCCCTAGATGACACCGGGGAGCTGTTTTTT. Its translation: CASSVGALDDTGELFF. The chain joins TRBV9 to TRBJ2-2; D uncertain. V was pared by 2 bases and J by 3 bases, with 14 bases between. This CDR3 contains 16 residues. Germline CDR1 reads SGDLS; CDR2 reads YYNGEE.

This clonotype was picked up a small number of times. V gene TRBV7-2 combines with J gene TRBJ1-6; D perhaps matches TRBD1 (5 bases). V was trimmed by 3 bases and J by 9 bases, leaving 9 bases between them. From germline, CDR1 is SGHTA and CDR2 FQGNSA. The CDR3 is 13 residues long. CDR3 DNA sequence: TGTGCCAGCAGCTTCGGGACGGGTTCACCCCTCCACTTT. This translates into CASSFGTGSPLHF.

As for this clonotype: Relative to the germline gene, one junction end is altered; a read error may explain this. The gene calls are TRBV4-1 and TRBJ2-5; 11 bases line up with TRBD2. The DNA matches TRBJ2-1 better at its end, which makes the J call doubtful. CDR1 MGHRA and CDR2 YSYEKL come from the germline V gene. CDR3 length: 17 residues. CDR3 loop: CASSQVVGLAAYSEQFF. The DNA of the CDR3 is TGCGCCAGCAGCCAAGTGGTGGGACTAGCGGCATACAGTGAGCAGTTCTTC.

The V gene is TRBV20-1, the J gene TRBJ1-2; D unresolved. This CDR3 comprises 15 residues. Trimming left V 0 bases short and J 8 bases short, with 19 bases between. Germline V lookup: CDR1 DFQATT, CDR2 SNEGSKA (reference sequence). CDR3 sequence reads: CSARDVRDPVGGYTF. The CDR3 nucleotides are TGCAGTGCTAGAGATGTACGCGATCCCGTGGGGGGCTACACCTTC.

The chain is built from TRBV6-1 and TRBJ2-1, with D uncertain. The V gene's germline CDR1 is MNHNS and CDR2 SASEGT. This CDR3 comprises 14 residues. V was pared by 5 bases and J by 5 bases, with 13 bases between. This chain's CDR3 is CASSLVGLNNEQFF. The CDR3 region has the DNA TGTGCCAGCAGTTTAGTAGGCCTTAACAATGAGCAGTTCTTC.

The chain employs TRBV2 and TRBJ1-2, with D unclear. The V and J ends lost 7 bases and 2 bases respectively, with 11 bases between them. Germline lookup yields CDR1 SNHLY and CDR2 FYNNEI. The CDR3 is 13 amino acids. The CDR3 here is CASIGKGNYGYTF. The CDR3 bases are TGTGCCAGCATTGGAAAGGGCAACTATGGCTACACCTTC.

This chain uses TRBV20-1 with TRBJ1-2; D ambiguous. The CDR3 is made up of 15 amino acids. Trimming took off 0 bases at V and 8 bases at J, with 19 bases between the two ends. From germline, CDR1 is DFQATT and CDR2 SNEGSKA (reference sequence). CDR3 loop: CSARDLDREGRGYTF. The CDR3 DNA sequence: TGCAGTGCTAGAGATCTGGATAGGGAAGGGAGAGGCTACACCTTC.

Only a few counts were recorded for this clonotype. The chain is built from TRBV7-2 and TRBJ2-5, with TRBD2 matching 10 bases. The last part of the DNA fits TRBJ2-7 better; the J call may be wrong. The CDR3 covers 14 residues. Germline V gives CDR1 SGHTA, CDR2 FQGNSA. In DNA form, the CDR3 reads TGTGCCAGCAGCTCAAGCGGGGGGGCAGTCGAGCAGTACTTC. Protein product: CASSSSGGAVEQYF.

This clonotype has a handful of counts. The V gene is TRBV11-2, the J gene TRBJ2-5; D may match TRBD1 or TRBD2 (5 bases each). The V and J ends lost 8 bases and 1 base respectively, with 5 bases between them. CDR3 size: 11 residues. Germline-derived CDR1 and CDR2 are SGHAT and FQNNGV. CDR3 residues: CASGTQETQYF. The CDR3, as DNA: TGTGCCAGCGGGACCCAAGAGACCCAGTACTTC.

V usage is TRBV29-1 and J usage is TRBJ2-2; D is perhaps TRBD2 (7 bases). The germline V gene encodes CDR1 SQVTM and CDR2 ANQGSEA. The CDR3 length is 15 residues. The V gene lost 6 bases and the J gene lost 7 bases, with 21 bases spanning the gap. CDR3 residues: CSVVEGGRSDGELFF. CDR3 nucleotide sequence: TGCAGCGTAGTCGAGGGGGGGCGCAGTGACGGGGAGCTGTTTTTT.